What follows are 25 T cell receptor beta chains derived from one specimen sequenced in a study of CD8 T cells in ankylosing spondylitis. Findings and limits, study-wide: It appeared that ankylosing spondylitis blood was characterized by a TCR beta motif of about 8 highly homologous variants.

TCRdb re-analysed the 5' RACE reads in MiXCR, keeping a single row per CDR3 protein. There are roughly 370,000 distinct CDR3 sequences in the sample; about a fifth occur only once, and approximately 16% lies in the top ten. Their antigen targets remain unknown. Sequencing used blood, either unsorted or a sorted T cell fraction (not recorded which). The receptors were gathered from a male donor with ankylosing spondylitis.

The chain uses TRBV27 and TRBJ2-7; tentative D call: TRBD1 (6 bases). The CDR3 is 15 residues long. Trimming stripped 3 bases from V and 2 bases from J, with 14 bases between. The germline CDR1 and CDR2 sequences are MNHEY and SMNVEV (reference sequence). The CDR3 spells CASSFSQGRPYEQYF. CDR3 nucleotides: TGTGCCAGCAGTTTCTCTCAGGGGCGGCCCTACGAGCAGTACTTC.

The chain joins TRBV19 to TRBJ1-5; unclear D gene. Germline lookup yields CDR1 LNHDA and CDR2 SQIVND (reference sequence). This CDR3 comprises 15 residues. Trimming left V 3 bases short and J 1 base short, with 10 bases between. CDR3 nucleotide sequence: TGTGCCAGTAGTATCATCGTGGGAAGCAATCAGCCCCAGCATTTT. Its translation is CASSIIVGSNQPQHF.

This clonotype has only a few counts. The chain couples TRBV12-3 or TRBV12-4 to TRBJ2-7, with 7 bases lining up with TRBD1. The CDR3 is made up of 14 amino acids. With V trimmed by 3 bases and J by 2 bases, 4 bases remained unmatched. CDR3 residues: CASSFRDSAYEQYF. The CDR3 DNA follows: TGTGCCAGCAGTTTTAGGGACAGTGCCTACGAGCAGTACTTC.

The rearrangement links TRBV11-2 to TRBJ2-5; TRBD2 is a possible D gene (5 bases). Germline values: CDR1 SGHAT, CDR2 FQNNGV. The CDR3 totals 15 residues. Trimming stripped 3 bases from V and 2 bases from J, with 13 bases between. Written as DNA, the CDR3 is TGTGCCAGCAGCTTTTTAAAGGGAGAGCAAGAGACCCAGTACTTC. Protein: CASSFLKGEQETQYF.

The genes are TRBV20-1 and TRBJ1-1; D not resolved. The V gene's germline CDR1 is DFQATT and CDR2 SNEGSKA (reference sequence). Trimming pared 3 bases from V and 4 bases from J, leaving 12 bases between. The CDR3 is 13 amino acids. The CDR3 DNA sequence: TGCAGTGCTAGTGCGGCCTGGGGCACTGAAGCTTTCTTT. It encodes CSASAAWGTEAFF.

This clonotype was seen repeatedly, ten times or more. CDR3 region: CASSPLELRDTEAFF. The CDR3 DNA is TGTGCCAGCTCACCACTTGAGCTTAGGGACACTGAAGCTTTCTTT. This chain links TRBV18 with TRBJ1-1; D not certain. CDR1 and CDR2 from the germline V gene are KGHSH and LQKENI. The CDR3 has 15 amino acids. With 1 base removed from V and 3 bases from J, the gap between germline ends came to 12 bases.

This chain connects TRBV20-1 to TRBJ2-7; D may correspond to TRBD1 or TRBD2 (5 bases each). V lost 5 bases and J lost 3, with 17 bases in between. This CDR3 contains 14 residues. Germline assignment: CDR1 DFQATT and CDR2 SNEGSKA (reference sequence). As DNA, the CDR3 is TGCAGTGCTGTGCTCCCGGGACGGGACTACGAGCAGTACTTC. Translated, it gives CSAVLPGRDYEQYF.

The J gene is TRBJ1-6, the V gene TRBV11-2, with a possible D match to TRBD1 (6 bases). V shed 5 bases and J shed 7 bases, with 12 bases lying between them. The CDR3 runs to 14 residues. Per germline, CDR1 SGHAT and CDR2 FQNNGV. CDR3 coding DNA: TGTGCCAGCAGCAAACAGGGTCCGAATTCACCCCTCCACTTT. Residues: CASSKQGPNSPLHF.

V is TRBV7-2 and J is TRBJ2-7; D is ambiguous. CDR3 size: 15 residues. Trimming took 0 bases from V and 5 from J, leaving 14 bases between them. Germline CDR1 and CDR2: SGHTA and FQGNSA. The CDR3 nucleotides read TGTGCCAGCAGCTTAGCTTGGACCGGCGGCAACGAGCAGTACTTC. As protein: CASSLAWTGGNEQYF.

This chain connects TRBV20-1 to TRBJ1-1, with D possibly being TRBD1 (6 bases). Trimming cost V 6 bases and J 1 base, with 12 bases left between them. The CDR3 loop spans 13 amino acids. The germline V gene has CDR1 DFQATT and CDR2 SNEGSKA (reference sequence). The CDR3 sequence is CSAIFRGNTEAFF. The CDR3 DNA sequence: TGCAGTGCCATTTTCAGGGGGAACACTGAAGCTTTCTTT.

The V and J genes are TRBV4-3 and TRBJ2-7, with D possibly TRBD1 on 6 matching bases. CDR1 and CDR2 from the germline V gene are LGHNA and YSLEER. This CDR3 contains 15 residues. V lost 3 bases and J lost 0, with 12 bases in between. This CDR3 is CASSQSPGVSYEQYF. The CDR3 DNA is TGCGCCAGCAGCCAGAGCCCAGGGGTCTCCTACGAGCAGTACTTC.

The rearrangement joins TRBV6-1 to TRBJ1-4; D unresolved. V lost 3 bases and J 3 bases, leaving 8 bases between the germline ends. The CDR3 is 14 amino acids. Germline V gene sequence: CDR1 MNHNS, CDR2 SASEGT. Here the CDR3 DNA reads TGTGCCAGCAGTGACTGGCGCTCTAATGAAAAACTGTTTTTT. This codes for CASSDWRSNEKLFF.

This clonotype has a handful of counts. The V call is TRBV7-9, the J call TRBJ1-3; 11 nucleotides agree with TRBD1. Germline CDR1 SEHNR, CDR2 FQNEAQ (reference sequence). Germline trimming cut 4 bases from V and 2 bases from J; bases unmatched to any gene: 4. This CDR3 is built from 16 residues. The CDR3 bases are TGTGCCAGCAGCTCCGGACAGGGGGCAACTGGAAACACCATATATTTT. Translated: CASSSGQGATGNTIYF.

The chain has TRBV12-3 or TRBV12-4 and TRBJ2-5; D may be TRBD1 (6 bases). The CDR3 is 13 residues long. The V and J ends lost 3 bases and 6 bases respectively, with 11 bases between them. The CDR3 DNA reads TGTGCCAGCAGTTTTGCAGGGGCCAAGACCCAGTACTTC. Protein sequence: CASSFAGAKTQYF.

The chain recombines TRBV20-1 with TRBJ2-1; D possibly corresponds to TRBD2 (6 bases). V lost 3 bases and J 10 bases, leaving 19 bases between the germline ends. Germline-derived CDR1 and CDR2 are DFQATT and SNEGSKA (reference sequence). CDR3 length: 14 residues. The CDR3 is CSASDGSRPFEQFF. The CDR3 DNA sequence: TGCAGTGCTAGTGACGGGAGCCGACCGTTCGAGCAGTTCTTC.

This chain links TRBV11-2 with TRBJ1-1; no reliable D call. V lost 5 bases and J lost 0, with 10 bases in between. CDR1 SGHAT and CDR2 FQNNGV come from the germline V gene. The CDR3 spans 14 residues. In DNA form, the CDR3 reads TGTGCCAGCAGCGGCACGACGGTGAACACTGAAGCTTTCTTT. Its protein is CASSGTTVNTEAFF.

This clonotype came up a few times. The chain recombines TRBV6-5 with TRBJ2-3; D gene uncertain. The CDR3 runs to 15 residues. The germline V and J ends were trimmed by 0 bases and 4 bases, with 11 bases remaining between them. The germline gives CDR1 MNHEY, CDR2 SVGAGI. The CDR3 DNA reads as TGTGCCAGCAGTTACTCGTACGGGCAGCCAGATACGCAGTATTTT. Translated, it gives CASSYSYGQPDTQYF.

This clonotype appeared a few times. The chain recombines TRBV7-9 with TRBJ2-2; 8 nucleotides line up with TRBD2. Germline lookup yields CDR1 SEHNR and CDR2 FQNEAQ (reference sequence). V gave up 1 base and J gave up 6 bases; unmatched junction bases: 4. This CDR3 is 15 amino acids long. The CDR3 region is CASSLDGRESGELFF. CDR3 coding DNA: TGTGCCAGCAGCTTAGACGGGAGGGAGTCCGGGGAGCTGTTTTTT.

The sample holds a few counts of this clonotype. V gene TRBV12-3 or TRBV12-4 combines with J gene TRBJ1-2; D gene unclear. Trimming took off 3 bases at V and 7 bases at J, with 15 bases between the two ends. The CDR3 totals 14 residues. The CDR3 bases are TGTGCCAGCAGTTTTGTTCAGTCCCGGGGTGGCTACACCTTC. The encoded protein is CASSFVQSRGGYTF.

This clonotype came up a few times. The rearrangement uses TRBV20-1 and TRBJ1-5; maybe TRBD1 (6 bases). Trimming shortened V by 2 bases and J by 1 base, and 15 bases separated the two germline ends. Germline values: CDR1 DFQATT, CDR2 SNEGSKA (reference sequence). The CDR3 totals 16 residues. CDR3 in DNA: TGCAGTGCTAGACGCCCGATCGACAGGAGCAATCAGCCCCAGCATTTT. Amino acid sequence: CSARRPIDRSNQPQHF.

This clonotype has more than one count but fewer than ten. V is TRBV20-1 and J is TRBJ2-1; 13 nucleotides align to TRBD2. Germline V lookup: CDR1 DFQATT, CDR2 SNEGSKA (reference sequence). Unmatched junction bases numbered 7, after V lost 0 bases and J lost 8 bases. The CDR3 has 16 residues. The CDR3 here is CSARETRTSGSHEQFF. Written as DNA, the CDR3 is TGCAGTGCTAGAGAGACGAGGACTAGCGGGAGTCATGAGCAGTTCTTC.

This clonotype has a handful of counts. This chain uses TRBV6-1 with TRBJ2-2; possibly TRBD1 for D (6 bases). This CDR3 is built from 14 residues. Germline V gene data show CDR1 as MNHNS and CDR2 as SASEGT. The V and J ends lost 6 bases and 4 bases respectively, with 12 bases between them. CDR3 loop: CASRWTELTGELFF. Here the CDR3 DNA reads TGTGCCAGCAGATGGACAGAACTCACCGGGGAGCTGTTTTTT.

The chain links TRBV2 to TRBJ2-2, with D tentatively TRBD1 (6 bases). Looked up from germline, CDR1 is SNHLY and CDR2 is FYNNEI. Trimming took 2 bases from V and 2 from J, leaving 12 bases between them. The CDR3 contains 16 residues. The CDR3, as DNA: TGTGCCAGCAGTGAAATAGGGACACTAAACACCGGGGAGCTGTTTTTT. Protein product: CASSEIGTLNTGELFF.

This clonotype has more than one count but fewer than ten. The CDR3, as DNA: TGTGCCAGCAGCTTAGAAGCACAACGAAGGACTGAAGCTTTCTTT. Its protein product is CASSLEAQRRTEAFF. The V and J genes are TRBV7-9 and TRBJ1-1; D not certain. Deletions cut 1 base from V and 5 bases from J, with 14 bases between. The length of the CDR3 is 15 residues. Germline V CDR1 and CDR2: SEHNR, FQNEAQ (reference sequence).

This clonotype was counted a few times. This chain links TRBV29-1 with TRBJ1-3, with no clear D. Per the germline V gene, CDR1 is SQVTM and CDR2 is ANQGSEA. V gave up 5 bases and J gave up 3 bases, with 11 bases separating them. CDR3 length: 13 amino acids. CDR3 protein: CSVRTEFGNTIYF. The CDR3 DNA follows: TGCAGCGTTCGAACAGAGTTTGGAAACACCATATATTTT.